These T cell receptor beta chains were read from a single sample in a study of CD8+ T cells in alopecia areata. Sequencing used immunoSEQ multiplex PCR; TCRdb keeps in-frame clones, though not all of them. The repertoire holds roughly 59,000 clones, with approximately 45% as singletons. The sample consisted of CD8+ T cells sorted from blood, taken at week 0. All receptors come from a human donor with alopecia areata. The CDR3 runs from the conserved cysteine through the conserved F or W. D genes are given only for firm matches. Size is stated for part of the rows, as once, few or many counts, or as a class when the clone is expanded.

clone_size | d_call | j_call | v_call | cdr3_nt | cdr3_aa
. | TRBD1 | TRBJ1-1 | TRBV2 | TGTGCCAGCAGCCCCACCGGGACAGGGATAGGGAATAACCGGGGTACTGAAGCTTTCTTT | CASSPTGTGIGNNRGTEAFF
few | TRBD2 | TRBJ2-7 | TRBV29-1 | TGCAGCGTTGGACTAGCGGGCCTCTTCGAGCAGTACTTC | CSVGLAGLFEQYF
. | . | TRBJ1-1 | TRBV9 | TGTGCCAGCAGCGTAGGACGTGGGCGGACTGAAGCTTTCTTT | CASSVGRGRTEAFF
. | . | TRBJ2-5 | TRBV7-8 | TGTGCCAGCAGCTCGACTCTTTTCCAAGAGACCCAGTACTTC | CASSSTLFQETQYF
few | TRBD1 | TRBJ2-1 | TRBV13 | TGTGCCAGCAGCTCCAGGGACAGTTACAATGAGCAGTTCTTC | CASSSRDSYNEQFF
. | . | TRBJ2-1 | TRBV18 | TGTGCCAGCTCACTGGGGCGCGGGACTCCCAGCGATGAGCAGTTCTTC | CASSLGRGTPSDEQFF
. | TRBD2 | TRBJ2-1 | TRBV23-1 | TGCGCCAGCAGGGAACTAGCGGGGGATTACAATGAGCAGTTCTTC | CASRELAGDYNEQFF
. | . | TRBJ2-7 | TRBV7-6 | TGTGCCAGCAGCCCGTATCGGGACACCTCCTACGAGCAGTACTTC | CASSPYRDTSYEQYF
many | . | TRBJ2-7 | TRBV6-1 | TGTGCCAGCAGTGATTACTACGAGCAGTACTTC | CASSDYYEQYF
once | . | TRBJ2-7 | TRBV6-1 | TGTGCCACCGACCTCGGGCGGGAACTTGAGCAGTACTTC | CATDLGRELEQYF
. | TRBD1 | TRBJ1-1 | TRBV5-6 | TGTGCCAGCAGCCACGACAGGGGAAACACTGAAGCTTTCTTT | CASSHDRGNTEAFF
. | TRBD1 | TRBJ1-1 | TRBV25-1 | TGTGCCAGCAGTGAAAGGGGACAGGGGTTTGGCACTGAAGCTTTCTTT | CASSERGQGFGTEAFF
. | TRBD1 | TRBJ2-7 | TRBV7-2 | TGTGCCAGCAGCTTGGGGCAGGGGGCGGGCGAGCAGTACTTC | CASSLGQGAGEQYF
. | . | TRBJ1-5 | TRBV29-1 | TGCAGCGTTGAAGAAGCCGGGGAACAGCCCCAGCATTTT | CSVEEAGEQPQHF
few | . | TRBJ2-7 | TRBV4-3 | TGCGCCAGCAGCCAAGATTTCGCGGCCCCCTACGAGCAGTACTTC | CASSQDFAAPYEQYF
. | . | TRBJ2-3 | TRBV9 | TGTGCCAGCAGCGGACGGACAGGGGACCAGCGGGAGTTCCCAGATACGCAGTATTTT | CASSGRTGDQREFPDTQYF
few | . | TRBJ2-7 | TRBV6-5 | TGTGCCAGCAGCCCCTCTCCCTACGAGCAGTACTTC | CASSPSPYEQYF
. | TRBD1 | TRBJ1-1 | TRBV4-1 | TGCGCCAGCAGCCAATCCAGACAGGGGCACCCTGAAGCTTTCTTT | CASSQSRQGHPEAFF
. | . | TRBJ2-7 | TRBV5-1 | TGCGCCAGCAGCTTCGGAAGCGCCGAGCAGTACTTC | CASSFGSAEQYF
few | . | TRBJ2-5 | TRBV25-1 | TGTGCCAGCAGTCCACAGGTCACCCAAGAGACCCAGTACTTC | CASSPQVTQETQYF
. | TRBD1 | TRBJ2-1 | TRBV11-2 | TGTGCCAGCAGCTTAGAGGGACAGGGGCCCTCGACGTACAATGAGCAGTTCTTC | CASSLEGQGPSTYNEQFF
. | . | TRBJ2-1 | TRBV30 | TGTGCCTGGAGTGGTGGGGCGGGGTTCCCTGAGCAGTTCTTC | CAWSGGAGFPEQFF
. | TRBD2 | TRBJ2-5 | TRBV27 | TGTGCCAGCAGTTTATTAACTAGCGTAGAGACCCAGTACTTC | CASSLLTSVETQYF
few | TRBD2 | TRBJ2-7 | TRBV14 | TGTGCCAGCAGCCAGTCTAGCGGGAGGATCTACGAGCAGTACTTC | CASSQSSGRIYEQYF
few | TRBD1 | TRBJ2-3 | TRBV4-1 | TGCGCCAGCAGCCAAGCACAGGGGGCGCGGACAGATACGCAGTATTTT | CASSQAQGARTDTQYF
. | . | TRBJ1-1 | TRBV14 | TGTGCCAGCAGTTGGACGGTAGGCACTGAAGCTTTCTTT | CASSWTVGTEAFF
. | TRBD2 | TRBJ2-7 | TRBV5-1 | TGCGCCAGCAGCGTGGGACTAGCGGGAAACTCCTACGAGCAGTACTTC | CASSVGLAGNSYEQYF
many | . | TRBJ2-3 | TRBV6-5 | TGTGCCAGCAGTTACGACCTAGGGTGGGGGCGAGATACGCAGTATTTT | CASSYDLGWGRDTQYF